The clone carrying this TCR beta chain was observed a handful of times. Germline V gives CDR1 SGDLS, CDR2 YYNGEE. This CDR3 is 15 amino acids long. The J segment lost 1 base and the V segment lost 4 bases, leaving 5 bases of the junction unmatched. The sample originates from a study of T cells after posttransplantation cyclophosphamide. The assay was immunoSEQ multiplex PCR, and TCRdb's table has in-frame clones only and misses some. Recorded here are 30,000 to 40,000 clones, none singletons. This receptor was obtained from a man between 50 and 59 years old in good health, CMV-negative, and a related stem cell transplant donor. The V gene is TRBV9, the J gene TRBJ2-1, with 7 positions matching TRBD2. Material: PBMCs. As DNA, the CDR3 is TGTGCCAGCAGCCCTTCGCGGGGGTCCTACAATGAGCAGTTCTTC. Its protein is CASSPSRGSYNEQFF.